This T cell receptor (beta chain) came from a study of blood T cell repertoires in COVID-19. The CDR3 consists of 13 residues. The junction had 2 bases not matched to a gene; V was cut back by 5 bases and J by 3 bases. From germline, CDR1 is MNHEY and CDR2 SMNVEV (reference sequence). Measured with immunoSEQ multiplex PCR; TCRdb has only the in-frame clones, and not every one. Of fewer than 150,000 clones listed, approximately 90% are singletons. There are a few counts of this clone. This chain connects TRBV27 to TRBJ2-7; 9 nucleotides align to TRBD1. This sequence was found in a human donor in a cohort sampled during active COVID-19. The sequencing sample was made of peripheral blood. The CDR3 sequence is CASSQTGGYEQYF. Written as DNA, the CDR3 is TGTGCCAGCAGTCAGACAGGGGGCTACGAGCAGTACTTC.